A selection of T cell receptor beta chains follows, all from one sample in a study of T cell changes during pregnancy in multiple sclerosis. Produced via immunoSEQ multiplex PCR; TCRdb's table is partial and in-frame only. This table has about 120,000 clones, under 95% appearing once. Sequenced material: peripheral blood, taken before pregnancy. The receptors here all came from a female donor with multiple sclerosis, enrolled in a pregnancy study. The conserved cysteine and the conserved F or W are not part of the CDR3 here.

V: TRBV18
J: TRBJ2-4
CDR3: ASSPRQGKGDIQY

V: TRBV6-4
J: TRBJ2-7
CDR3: ASSAQGAGGIDEQY

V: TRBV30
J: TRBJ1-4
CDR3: AWTTTGGRGEKLF

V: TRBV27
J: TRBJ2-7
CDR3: ASSLVQGAGEQY

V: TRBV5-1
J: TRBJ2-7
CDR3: ASSANPGEGEYEQY

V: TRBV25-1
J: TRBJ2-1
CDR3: ASALAGGNNEQF

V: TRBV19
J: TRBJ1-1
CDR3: ASSIVDRIRTEAF

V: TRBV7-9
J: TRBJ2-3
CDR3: ASSLTGTAGWGPDTQY

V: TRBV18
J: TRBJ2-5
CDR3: ASSPGQGRTETQY

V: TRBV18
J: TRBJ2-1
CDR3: ASSPQGSSYNEQF

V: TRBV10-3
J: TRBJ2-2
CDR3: AISGGGTANTGELF

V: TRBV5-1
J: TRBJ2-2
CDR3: ASSLAQGQGAAGELF

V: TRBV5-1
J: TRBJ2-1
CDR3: ASSPTAGFSSYNEQF

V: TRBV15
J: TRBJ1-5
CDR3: ATSRTGGNQPQH

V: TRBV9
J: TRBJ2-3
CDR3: ASSASQGGTDTQY

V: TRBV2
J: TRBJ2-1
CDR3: ASSGTSGGPGSYNEQF

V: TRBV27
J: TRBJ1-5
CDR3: ASRVTGRGNQPQH

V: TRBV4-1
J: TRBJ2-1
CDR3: ASSPPATTYSYNEQF

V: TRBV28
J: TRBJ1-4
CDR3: ASSLEGVREKLF

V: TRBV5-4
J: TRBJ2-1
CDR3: ASSLLRIYNEQF

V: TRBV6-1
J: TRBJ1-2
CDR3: ASSEAGDTNYGYT

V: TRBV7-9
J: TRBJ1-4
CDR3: ASSSGLYEKLF

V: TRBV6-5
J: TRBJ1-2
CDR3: ASSYALDRSYT

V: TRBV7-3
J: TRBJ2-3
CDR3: ASSRRGTGEDTQY

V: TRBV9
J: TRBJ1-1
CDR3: ASSTDGTEAF

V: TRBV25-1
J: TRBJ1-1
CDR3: ASSGTAGTEAF

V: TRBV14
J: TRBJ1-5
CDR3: ASSQVGAGDYDSNQPQH

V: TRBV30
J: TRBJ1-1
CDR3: AWSRIRVLWSTEAF

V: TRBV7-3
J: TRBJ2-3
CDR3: ASSPGEPDTQY

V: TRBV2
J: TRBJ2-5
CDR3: ASRRQGPRMETQY

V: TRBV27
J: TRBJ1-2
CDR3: ASKPGGGGYT

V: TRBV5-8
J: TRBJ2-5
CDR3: ASNNRGTQY

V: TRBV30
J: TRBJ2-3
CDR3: AWEIAGGTDTQY

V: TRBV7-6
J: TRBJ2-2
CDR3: ASSLRRGRELF

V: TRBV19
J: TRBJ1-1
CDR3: ASSTRQERNTEAF

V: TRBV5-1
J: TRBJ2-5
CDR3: ASSLTGNPQETQY

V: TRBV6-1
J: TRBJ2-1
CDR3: ASSGIAGARYNEQF

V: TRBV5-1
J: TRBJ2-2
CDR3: ASRRRGLDHTGELF

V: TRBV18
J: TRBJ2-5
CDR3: ASSRTSGGIQETQY